This T cell receptor beta chain was captured by sequencing in a study of response to subunit inactivated influenza vaccine. Germline V CDR1 and CDR2: LGHNA, YNFKEQ. J was trimmed by 5 bases and V by 0 bases; bases with no gene match: 6. The CDR3 consists of 15 residues. In the case of this clonotype: Its matching antigen is unknown.

TCRdb re-derived calls from the RT-PCR reads in MiXCR, one entry per CDR3 protein. The sample has over 400,000 distinct CDR3 sequences; 10% to 15% are singletons. Whole-study findings and limits: A suggestion made by the authors is that each seasonal influenza vaccination recruits few new T cells.

The receptor comes from a man aged 50-60 years who received an inactivated influenza vaccine. Sequencing was performed on PBMCs from blood, taken 45 days after vaccination. The chain uses TRBV4-2 and TRBJ2-5; 7 bases line up with TRBD2. The DNA for the CDR3 is TGTGCCAGCAGCCAAGATTACGCGGGAGACGAGACCCAGTACTTC. Translation gives CASSQDYAGDETQYF.